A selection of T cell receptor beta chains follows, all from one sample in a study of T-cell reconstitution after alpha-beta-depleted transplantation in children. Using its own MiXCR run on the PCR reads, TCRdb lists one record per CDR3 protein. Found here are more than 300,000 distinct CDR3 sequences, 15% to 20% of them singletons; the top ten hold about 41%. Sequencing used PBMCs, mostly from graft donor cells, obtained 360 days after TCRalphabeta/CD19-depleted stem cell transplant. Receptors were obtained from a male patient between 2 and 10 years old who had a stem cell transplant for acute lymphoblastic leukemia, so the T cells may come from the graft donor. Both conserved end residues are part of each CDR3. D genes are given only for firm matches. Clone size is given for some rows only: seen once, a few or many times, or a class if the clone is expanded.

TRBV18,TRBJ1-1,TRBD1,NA,TGTGCCAGCTCAGGACAGGGTGGTGCGGACACTGAAGCTTTCTTT,CASSGQGGADTEAFF
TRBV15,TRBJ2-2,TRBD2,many,TGTGCCACCAGCCCTCCGGGAGGGATCGGCACCGGGGAGCTGTTTTTT,CATSPPGGIGTGELFF
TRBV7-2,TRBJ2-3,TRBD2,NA,TGTGCCAGCAGCTCCTGGACTAGCGGCTACACAGATACGCAGTATTTT,CASSSWTSGYTDTQYF
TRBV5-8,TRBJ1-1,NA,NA,TGTGCCAGCAGCTTGTGGTCGATGAACACTGAAGCTTTCTTT,CASSLWSMNTEAFF
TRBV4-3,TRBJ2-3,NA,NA,TGCGCCAGCAGCCAATGGATCGGCACAGATACGCAGTATTTT,CASSQWIGTDTQYF
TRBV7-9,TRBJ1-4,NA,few,TGTGCCAGCAGCGACATGGGAACAGGGAATGAAAAACTGTTTTTT,CASSDMGTGNEKLFF
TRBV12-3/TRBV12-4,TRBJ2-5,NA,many,TGTGCCAGCAGTGGGACTGCATGGGAGACCCAGTACTTC,CASSGTAWETQYF
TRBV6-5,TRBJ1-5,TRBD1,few,TGTGCCAGCAGTTACGGACAGGGGGCTCAGCCCCAGCATTTT,CASSYGQGAQPQHF
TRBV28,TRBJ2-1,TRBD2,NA,TGTGCCAGCAGTTTGTCTAGCGGGGTGAATGAGCAGTTCTTC,CASSLSSGVNEQFF
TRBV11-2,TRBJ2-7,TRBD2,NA,TGTGCCAGCAGCCCAGGACCTAACACGGGACTACCTTCCCCCTACGAGCAGTACTTC,CASSPGPNTGLPSPYEQYF
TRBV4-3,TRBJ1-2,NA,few,TGCGCCAGCAGCCAAGCAGGGGTTGGTGGCTACACCTTC,CASSQAGVGGYTF
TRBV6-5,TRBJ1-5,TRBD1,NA,TGTGCCAGCAGTTTTCGGACAGGGAGCTATAATCAGCCCCAGCATTTT,CASSFRTGSYNQPQHF
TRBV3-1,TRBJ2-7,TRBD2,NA,TGTGCCAGCAGCCGCTTTAGCGGGAGGGGCAACGAGCAGTACTTC,CASSRFSGRGNEQYF
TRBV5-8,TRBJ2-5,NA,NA,TGTGCCAGCAACTCCCTTGGGGTGATGGAGACCCAGTACTTC,CASNSLGVMETQYF
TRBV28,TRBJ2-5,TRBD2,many,TGTGCCAGCAGTTCCGGGACTAGCGGGAGGGCCTGGGAGACCCAGTACTTC,CASSSGTSGRAWETQYF
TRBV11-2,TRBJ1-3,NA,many,TGTGCCAGCAGTAATCGGCCAGGGGCTGGAAACACCATATATTTT,CASSNRPGAGNTIYF
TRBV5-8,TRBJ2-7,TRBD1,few,TGTGCCAGCAGCTTTCGGGACAGGGGGCCAGACGAGCAGTACTTC,CASSFRDRGPDEQYF
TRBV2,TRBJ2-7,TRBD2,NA,TGTGCCAGCAGATGGGGACTAGCGGGATCCTACGAGCAGTACTTC,CASRWGLAGSYEQYF